This TCR beta chain was recorded in a study of T-cell memory formation after mild COVID-19. Turning to the study itself: TCR clusters showed largely donor specificity. Study-level results: CM and EM subsets held most contracting CD4+ clones; EMRA held CD8+ ones.

Sample barcodes and UMIs were carried by the TCR alpha and TCR beta cDNA libraries that 5'RACE generated with constant-segment primers. TCRdb recomputed calls from the 5' RACE reads with MiXCR, one row per CDR3 protein. The sample contains about 360,000 distinct CDR3 sequences, approximately 15% of which appear only once. Details on this clonotype: As yet, its antigen is unknown.

Sequenced: PBMCs or a T cell subset sorted from them (not recorded which). The sequence came from a man in his late teens or twenties who had mild COVID-19 (a few samples of this study predate the infection). Cell type and time point are not known.

The CDR3: CASSLDPGSGSPLHF. CDR3 nucleotides: TGTGCCAGCAGCTTAGATCCAGGGAGTGGTTCACCCCTCCACTTT. The V call is TRBV7-2, the J call TRBJ1-6; a weak D match, TRBD1 (5 bases). In germline, CDR1 is SGHTA, CDR2 FQGNSA. The V end was cut by 1 base, the J end by 9 bases, with 13 bases between. The CDR3 runs 15 residues.